The 23 T cell receptor beta chains presented below share a single source sample, sequenced in a study of cytomegalovirus exposure and HLA in healthy donors. The PCR employed 60 Vbeta primers together with 13 Jbeta primers. Profiling relied on immunoSEQ multiplex PCR, and the TCRdb table lists in-frame clones only, not all of them. The sample yields about 130,000 clones, 80% seen once. The specimen sequenced was PBMCs. The receptor source for this set is a man aged 40-50 years in good health and CMV-seronegative.

This clone occurred a few times. The rearrangement links TRBV21-1 to TRBJ2-2; TRBD1, the table's D call, lacks a check against the DNA. TRBV21-1 is tagged as a pseudogene. The CDR3 has 22 residues. The CDR3 region has the DNA TGTGCCAGCAGCAAAAAGTGTTTCTCCTATAACAGGGCCCCAAAGAACACCGGGGAGCTGTTTTTT. This codes for CASSKKCFSYNRAPKNTGELFF.

The chain links TRBV30 to TRBJ2-7; 7 nucleotides line up with TRBD1. Germline assignment: CDR1 GTSNPN and CDR2 SVGIG (reference sequence). This CDR3 is 13 amino acids long. Trimming removed 4 bases from V and 2 bases from J; junction bases left unmatched: 5. The CDR3 bases are TGTGCCTGGAACAGGGGAACTACCTACGAGCAGTACTTC. Protein sequence: CAWNRGTTYEQYF. The whole variable domain, remainder taken from reference TRBV30 and TRBJ2-7, is SQTIHQWPATLVQPVGSPLSLECTVEGTSNPNLYWYRQAAGRGLQLLFYSVGIGQISSEVPQNLSASRPQDRQFILSSKKLLLSDSGFYLCAWNRGTTYEQYFGPGTRLTVT.

The rearrangement joins TRBV20-1 to TRBJ2-1; D call uncertain. V was pared by 6 bases and J by 8 bases, with 8 bases between. Germline CDR1 reads DFQATT; CDR2 reads SNEGSKA (reference sequence). The CDR3 is 10 residues long. The CDR3 is CSASKHEQFF. The CDR3 DNA is TGCAGTGCCAGTAAACATGAGCAGTTCTTC.

This clone showed up just once. The J gene is TRBJ1-4, the V gene TRBV29-1; TRBD1 aligns across 9 bases. The CDR3 length is 12 residues. Per germline, CDR1 SQVTM and CDR2 ANQGSEA. With V trimmed by 5 bases and J by 8 bases, 3 bases remained unmatched. CDR3: CSVRDRAEKLFF. In DNA form, the CDR3 reads TGCAGCGTTAGGGACAGGGCCGAAAAACTGTTTTTT.

The CDR3 reads CASSGAKDRGSATNEKLFF. CDR3 DNA sequence: TGTGCCAGCAGTGGGGCGAAGGACAGGGGATCCGCAACTAATGAAAAACTGTTTTTT. The V and J genes are TRBV2 and TRBJ1-4; 9 bases align to TRBD1. Trimming cost V 4 bases and J 0 bases; bases outside gene matches: 12. Germline V CDR1 and CDR2: SNHLY, FYNNEI. The CDR3 covers 19 residues.

This clone has just one count. The rearrangement links TRBV29-1 to TRBJ2-1; 8 bases are shared with TRBD1. V trimming: 4 bases; J trimming: 7 bases; junction bases outside the gene matches: 6. Per germline, CDR1 SQVTM and CDR2 ANQGSEA. This CDR3 is 13 amino acids long. The CDR3 reads CSVVGTGNNEQFF. The CDR3 DNA reads as TGCAGCGTTGTCGGGACAGGTAATAATGAGCAGTTCTTC.

Only one count was recorded for this clone. The rearrangement uses TRBV7-6 and TRBJ2-3, with TRBD2 identical over 12 bases. The CDR3 is 19 residues long. Germline CDR1 and CDR2: SGHVS and FNYEAQ. Trimming at V came to 5 bases and at J to 1 base, leaving 13 bases not matched to a gene. The CDR3 protein is CASSPPWLAGGPGTDTQYF. DNA for the CDR3: TGTGCCAGCAGCCCGCCGTGGCTAGCGGGGGGGCCGGGCACAGATACGCAGTATTTT.

The CDR3 DNA follows: TGTGCCAGCACCCCGGGGGGCGCCTCCTACAATGAGCAGTTCTTC. This gives the protein CASTPGGASYNEQFF. The chain couples TRBV6-6 to TRBJ2-1, with a weak D call TRBD2 (7 bases). Germline V lookup: CDR1 MNHNY, CDR2 SVGAGI (reference sequence). The CDR3 is 15 amino acids. Trimming pared 7 bases from V and 0 bases from J, leaving 13 bases between.

This sequence joins TRBV30 and TRBJ2-5, with D perhaps matching TRBD2 (6 bases). The germline V gene has CDR1 GTSNPN and CDR2 SVGIG (reference sequence). CDR3 length: 17 residues. V lost 3 bases to trimming and J lost 0 bases, with 20 bases between them. CDR3 DNA sequence: TGTGCCTGGAGATTTACGGAAGCTAGCGTAAACCAAGAGACCCAGTACTTC. This encodes CAWRFTEASVNQETQYF.

The rearrangement uses TRBV29-1 and TRBJ2-7, with TRBD2 identical over 15 bases. Trimming at V came to 6 bases and at J to 5 bases, leaving 5 bases not matched to a gene. The length of the CDR3 is 14 residues. Germline V gene data show CDR1 as SQVTM and CDR2 as ANQGSEA. The CDR3 sequence is CSVRGLAGGHEQYF. CDR3 sequence (DNA): TGCAGCGTCCGGGGACTAGCGGGAGGCCACGAGCAGTACTTC.

The V and J genes are TRBV6-4 and TRBJ2-3; tentatively, D is TRBD1 (6 bases). CDR3 size: 13 residues. CDR1 is MRHNA and CDR2 is SNTAGT in the germline V gene. Trimming removed 6 bases from V and 5 bases from J, with 12 bases in between. CDR3 nucleotides: TGTGCCAGCAGCCTGGGGGCGGAAGATACGCAGTATTTT. Translated, it gives CASSLGAEDTQYF.

J is TRBJ1-2 and V is TRBV13, with D uncertain. Germline-derived CDR1 and CDR2 are PRHDT and FYEKMQ (reference sequence). The CDR3 has 14 residues. The V end lost 2 bases, the J end lost 4 bases, and 11 bases lay between the germline ends. The DNA of the CDR3 is TGTGCCAGCAGCTTACTGGGGAGCGGCTATGGCTACACCTTC. It specifies CASSLLGSGYGYTF. The full variable domain, rest sourced from reference TRBV13 and TRBJ1-2, is AAGVIQSPRHLIKEKRETATLKCYPIPRHDTVYWYQQGPGQDPQFLISFYEKMQSDKGSIPDRFSAQQFSDYHSELNMSSLELGDSALYFCASSLLGSGYGYTFGSGTRLTVV.

The gene calls are TRBV7-8 and TRBJ2-7, with TRBD1 matching over 10 bases. The CDR3 has 17 amino acids. Germline values: CDR1 SGHVS, CDR2 FQNEAQ. Trimming at V came to 1 base and at J to 0 bases, leaving 6 bases not matched to a gene. The CDR3 here is CASSLDFGTGDSYEQYF. CDR3 DNA: TGTGCCAGCAGCTTAGATTTCGGGACAGGGGACTCCTACGAGCAGTACTTC.

The chain employs TRBV30 and TRBJ2-6; TRBD1 might be the D (5 bases). CDR3 size: 14 residues. Between the trimmed V and J ends, which lost 2 bases and 1 base, there was a span of 6 bases. The germline gives CDR1 GTSNPN, CDR2 SVGIG (reference sequence). The CDR3 sequence: CAWSRGSGANVLTF. The CDR3 DNA reads as TGTGCCTGGAGTAGGGGATCTGGGGCCAACGTCCTGACTTTC.

CDR3: CASSKLAGGPRSSYNEQFF. The CDR3 DNA reads as TGTGCCAGCAGCAAACTAGCGGGGGGCCCGAGAAGCTCCTACAATGAGCAGTTCTTC. The chain combines TRBV7-9 with TRBJ2-1; 12 nucleotides align to TRBD2. The junction had 11 bases not matched to a gene; V was cut back by 5 bases and J by 0 bases. Germline lookup yields CDR1 SEHNR and CDR2 FQNEAQ (reference sequence). The CDR3 covers 19 residues.

V is TRBV30 and J is TRBJ2-4, with a possible D match to TRBD2 (6 bases). The V end lost 1 base, the J end lost 3 bases, and 16 bases lay between the germline ends. Germline values: CDR1 GTSNPN, CDR2 SVGIG (reference sequence). The CDR3 runs 16 residues. The CDR3 bases are TGTGCCTGGAGTGGGAGCGGGCGTCGGGTCAAAAACATTCAGTACTTC. Translated, it gives CAWSGSGRRVKNIQYF. The complete variable domain, with remaining parts taken from reference TRBV30 and TRBJ2-4, reads SQTIHQWPATLVQPVGSPLSLECTVEGTSNPNLYWYRQAAGRGLQLLFYSVGIGQISSEVPQNLSASRPQDRQFILSSKKLLLSDSGFYLCAWSGSGRRVKNIQYFGAGTRLSVL.

V usage is TRBV2 and J usage is TRBJ2-1; D is perhaps TRBD2 (6 bases). The CDR3 extends over 12 amino acids. From germline, CDR1 is SNHLY and CDR2 FYNNEI. V lost 6 bases, J lost 9 bases, and 12 bases lay in between. In DNA form, the CDR3 reads TGTGCCAGCAGGGATACAGCGGGTGAGCAGTTCTTC. It encodes CASRDTAGEQFF.

This clone was seen more than once but under ten times. V usage is TRBV4-2 and J usage is TRBJ1-2; no definite D call. Trimming took 2 bases from V and 7 from J, leaving 23 bases between them. Germline V gives CDR1 LGHNA, CDR2 YNFKEQ. The CDR3 spans 17 residues. The CDR3 DNA follows: TGTGCCAGCAGCCAACCCATCAAACCGGGTGCCCTAGGTGGCTACACCTTC. This sequence encodes CASSQPIKPGALGGYTF.

The rearrangement links TRBV28 to TRBJ2-7, with 8 positions matching TRBD1. This CDR3 has 14 amino acids. Germline loops: CDR1 MDHEN, CDR2 SYDVKM. The ends lost 5 bases at V and 2 bases at J; junction bases unmatched: 5. The CDR3 DNA is TGTGCCAGCAGTCCGGCGACAGGGGCCTACGAGCAGTACTTC. Its protein product is CASSPATGAYEQYF.

The CDR3 DNA sequence: TGTGCCTGGAGTTCCACTAGGTCCCCCACAGATACGCAGTATTTT. Translating gives CAWSSTRSPTDTQYF. This sequence joins TRBV30 and TRBJ2-3; D perhaps matches TRBD2 (5 bases). This CDR3 has 15 amino acids. Per germline, CDR1 GTSNPN and CDR2 SVGIG (reference sequence). V lost 2 bases and J lost 2, with 14 bases in between.

The V call is TRBV29-1, the J call TRBJ2-3; 9 bases fit TRBD2. The CDR3 length is 14 residues. The V gene's germline CDR1 is SQVTM and CDR2 ANQGSEA. Germline trimming cut 3 bases from V and 3 bases from J; bases unmatched to any gene: 4. The CDR3 is CSVDGLAGTDTQYF. The CDR3 region has the DNA TGCAGCGTTGATGGGCTAGCGGGAACAGATACGCAGTATTTT.

The chain joins TRBV28 to TRBJ1-2; no clear D gene. CDR1 is MDHEN and CDR2 is SYDVKM in the germline V gene. The CDR3 has 12 residues. V was shortened by 5 bases and J by 5 bases, with 9 bases between the two germline ends. CDR3 nucleotide sequence: TGTGCCAGCAGTGCGATCACTTATGGCTACACCTTC. Its translation: CASSAITYGYTF.

V gene TRBV5-6 combines with J gene TRBJ1-3; D not certain. Trimming pared 2 bases from V and 2 bases from J, leaving 8 bases between. The germline V gene encodes CDR1 SGHDT and CDR2 YYEEEE. This CDR3 has 14 amino acids. The CDR3 protein is CASSFPGAGNTIYF. The CDR3 DNA reads as TGTGCCAGCAGCTTCCCGGGAGCTGGAAACACCATATATTTT.